The 23 T cell receptor beta chains below come from one sample, sequenced in a study of T cells in localized non-small cell lung cancer. Profiling relied on immunoSEQ multiplex PCR, and the TCRdb table lists in-frame clones only, not all of them. Of about 82,000 clones in the sample, around three quarters were seen once. This sample comprised PBMCs, obtained before any cancer treatment. Receptors were obtained from a man aged 40-75 years with stage II squamous cell lung carcinoma.

The CDR3 DNA follows: TGTGCCAGCAGCAGGGACAGTGAGCAGTTCTTC. It codes for CASSRDSEQFF. The J gene is TRBJ2-1, the V gene TRBV7-3, with 7 nucleotides matching TRBD1. V lost 5 bases and J lost 9; bases outside the gene matches: 1. This CDR3 comprises 11 residues. Germline V lookup: CDR1 SGHTA, CDR2 FQGTGA.

This chain links TRBV5-1 with TRBJ2-1; TRBD2 matches at 16 bases. V trimming: 1 base; J trimming: 5 bases; junction bases outside the gene matches: 3. The germline V gene has CDR1 SGHRS and CDR2 YFSETQ. CDR3 length equals 17 residues. The CDR3 is CASSLPGLAGGHNEQFF. The CDR3 coding sequence is TGCGCCAGCAGCTTGCCGGGACTAGCGGGGGGGCACAATGAGCAGTTCTTC.

This rearrangement joins TRBV11-2 to TRBJ1-5; D is perhaps TRBD1 (6 bases). Germline assignment: CDR1 SGHAT and CDR2 FQNNGV. Trimming left V 0 bases short and J 7 bases short, with 10 bases between. This CDR3 has 14 residues. The CDR3 sequence is CASSLDGGGQPQHF. In DNA form, the CDR3 reads TGTGCCAGCAGCTTAGATGGGGGGGGCCAGCCCCAGCATTTT.

J is TRBJ1-2 and V is TRBV2; D remains ambiguous. Germline-derived CDR1 and CDR2 are SNHLY and FYNNEI. Between the trimmed V and J ends, which lost 3 bases and 1 base, there was a span of 9 bases. The CDR3 spans 14 residues. This chain's CDR3 is CASSDGQFNYGYTF. In nucleotides, the CDR3 is TGTGCCAGCAGTGATGGGCAGTTTAACTATGGCTACACCTTC.

The V and J genes are TRBV4-2 and TRBJ2-3; D uncertain. The ends were cut back, 3 bases at V and 3 bases at J, with 10 bases in the middle. Germline assignment: CDR1 LGHNA and CDR2 YNFKEQ. The CDR3 length is 14 residues. In DNA, the CDR3 is TGTGCCAGCAGCCAGGAGATGGGGACAGATACGCAGTATTTT. Protein product: CASSQEMGTDTQYF.

A few counts support this clone. This chain connects TRBV18 to TRBJ1-5; tentative D call: TRBD1 (5 bases). Germline V gene lookup returns CDR1 KGHSH and CDR2 LQKENI. The CDR3 length is 15 residues. Trimming stripped 1 base from V and 2 bases from J, with 9 bases between. The CDR3: CASSPRGDGNQPQHF. As DNA, the CDR3 is TGTGCCAGCTCACCACGAGGGGACGGCAATCAGCCCCAGCATTTT. Together with reference TRBV18 and TRBJ1-5, the CDR3 gives the full variable domain: NAGVMQNPRHLVRRRGQEARLRCSPMKGHSHVYWYRQLPEEGLKFMVYLQKENIIDESGMPKERFSAEFPKEGPSILRIQQVVRGDSAAYFCASSPRGDGNQPQHFGDGTRLSIL.

V usage is TRBV7-6 and J usage is TRBJ2-2, with D possibly matching TRBD2 (5 bases). The germline gives CDR1 SGHVS, CDR2 FNYEAQ. The CDR3 runs 14 residues. Trimming shortened V by 4 bases and J by 4 bases, and 10 bases separated the two germline ends. In DNA form, the CDR3 reads TGTGCCAGCAGCTCTAGCCCGCTCACCGGGGAGCTGTTTTTT. Translated, it gives CASSSSPLTGELFF.

V is TRBV11-2 and J is TRBJ2-5; 7 bases are shared with TRBD1. The CDR3 spans 16 residues. V was pared by 6 bases and J by 3 bases, with 13 bases of the junction left unmatched. Germline loops: CDR1 SGHAT, CDR2 FQNNGV. This CDR3 reads CASRSIRSGTEETQYF. The DNA of the CDR3 is TGTGCCAGCAGATCTATACGCTCCGGGACAGAAGAGACCCAGTACTTC.

This chain uses TRBV28 with TRBJ2-7; the match to TRBD2 covers 7 bases. This CDR3 has 15 residues. The germline V gene encodes CDR1 MDHEN and CDR2 SYDVKM. J lost 3 bases, V lost 4 bases, and 9 bases had no gene match. The CDR3 nucleotides read TGTGCCAGCAGTTCCACCGGACTAGTTCTCTACGAGCAGTACTTC. Protein product: CASSSTGLVLYEQYF. Full variable domain (missing parts from reference TRBV28 and TRBJ2-7): DVKVTQSSRYLVKRTGEKVFLECVQDMDHENMFWYRQDPGLGLRLIYFSYDVKMKEKGDIPEGYSVSREKKERFSLILESASTNQTSMYLCASSSTGLVLYEQYFGPGTRLTVT.

This clone was seen just once. V and J are TRBV30 and TRBJ1-1; D remains unclear. This CDR3 region has 12 residues. CDR1 is GTSNPN and CDR2 is SVGIG in the germline V gene (reference sequence). V lost 2 bases, J lost 0 bases, and 4 bases lay in between. CDR3 loop: CAWSKVNTEAFF. The DNA for the CDR3 is TGTGCCTGGAGTAAAGTGAACACTGAAGCTTTCTTT.

The J gene is TRBJ2-3, the V gene TRBV6-5; either TRBD1 or TRBD2 may fit D (5 bases each). Germline CDR1 reads MNHEY; CDR2 reads SVGAGI. Trimming removed 2 bases at V and 4 bases at J, with 16 bases between. The CDR3 spans 16 residues. The CDR3 sequence: CASSYQGPRVPDTQYF. CDR3 sequence (DNA): TGTGCCAGCAGTTACCAGGGACCCCGGGTCCCAGATACGCAGTATTTT.

This clone has at least ten counts. The gene calls are TRBV2 and TRBJ2-1, with TRBD2 identical over 8 bases. CDR1 SNHLY and CDR2 FYNNEI come from the germline V gene. V trimming: 4 bases; J trimming: 7 bases; junction bases outside the gene matches: 3. This CDR3 contains 13 residues. CDR3 loop: CASSVERENEQFF. CDR3 sequence (DNA): TGTGCCAGCAGTGTGGAGCGGGAGAATGAGCAGTTCTTC.

V and J are TRBV5-6 and TRBJ2-4; D might be TRBD2 (6 bases). Germline V gene lookup returns CDR1 SGHDT and CDR2 YYEEEE. V was pared by 2 bases and J by 7 bases, with 19 bases between. This CDR3 is 16 amino acids long. CDR3 loop: CASSLTTGAEGNIQYF. Here the CDR3 DNA reads TGTGCCAGCAGCTTAACAACTGGAGCGGAGGGTAACATTCAGTACTTC.

The J gene is TRBJ2-7, the V gene TRBV7-2; no reliable D call. There are 14 residues in the CDR3. Germline values: CDR1 SGHTA, CDR2 FQGNSA. Trimming removed 2 bases at V and 5 bases at J, with 13 bases between. CDR3: CASSLMGIPNEQYF. CDR3 bases: TGTGCCAGCAGCTTAATGGGGATCCCGAACGAGCAGTACTTC.

The chain recombines TRBV2 with TRBJ2-7; 12 bases agree with TRBD2. CDR3 length equals 15 residues. CDR1 SNHLY and CDR2 FYNNEI come from the germline V gene. V was clipped by 5 bases and J by 5 bases; unmatched bases: 7. The CDR3 DNA sequence: TGTGCCAGCAGTAGCCAGACTAGCGGGGGCCACGAGCAGTACTTC. Translating gives CASSSQTSGGHEQYF.

This clone was seen only once. The CDR3 DNA follows: TGTGCCAGCAGAGAAAGCGGGAGAGGAACAGATACGCAGTATTTT. Protein product: CASRESGRGTDTQYF. The chain uses TRBV25-1 and TRBJ2-3; TRBD2 matches at 8 bases. The CDR3 length is 15 residues. The V gene end was trimmed by 6 bases and the J gene end by 3 bases; junction bases not matched to a gene: 8. Germline V gene lookup returns CDR1 MGHDK and CDR2 SYGVNS.

The table lists this clone with a count of one. This rearrangement joins TRBV21-1 to TRBJ1-5. TRBV21-1 is an annotated pseudogene. CDR3 length equals 18 residues. In nucleotides, the CDR3 is TGTGCCAGCAGCAGCGACCCCGGGGGGGGAGATAGCAATCAGCCCCAGCATTTT. The encoded protein is CASSSDPGGGDSNQPQHF.

The chain couples TRBV7-9 to TRBJ2-7; a weak D match, TRBD1 (6 bases). The CDR3 has 13 amino acids. Trimming stripped 5 bases from V and 3 bases from J, with 11 bases between. The V gene's germline CDR1 is SEHNR and CDR2 FQNEAQ (reference sequence). CDR3 sequence (DNA): TGTGCCAGCAGCGGGGACAAAGACTACGAGCAGTACTTC. This gives the protein CASSGDKDYEQYF.

The chain combines TRBV7-9 with TRBJ2-2; D gene uncertain. With 4 bases removed from V and 0 bases from J, the gap between germline ends came to 9 bases. CDR1 is SEHNR, CDR2 FQNEAQ, per germline (reference sequence). This CDR3 is 15 amino acids long. The CDR3 region has the DNA TGTGCCAGCAGCTCTAGATCCCCGAACACCGGGGAGCTGTTTTTT. It yields the protein CASSSRSPNTGELFF.

The genes are TRBV5-1 and TRBJ1-1, with 7 nucleotides matching TRBD1. Germline assignment: CDR1 SGHRS and CDR2 YFSETQ. The CDR3 runs to 15 residues. The V segment lost 0 bases and the J segment 2 bases; nucleotides outside the gene matches: 4. This chain's CDR3 is CASSLVGQRNTEAFF. CDR3 nucleotide sequence: TGCGCCAGCAGCTTGGTGGGACAGAGAAACACTGAAGCTTTCTTT.

This chain joins TRBV4-1 and TRBJ2-5, with 8 bases matching TRBD2. V shed 5 bases, J shed 2 bases, and the junction held 7 bases outside the gene matches. CDR3 size: 15 residues. The germline V gene encodes CDR1 MGHRA and CDR2 YSYEKL. The CDR3 is CASSFSGGAQETQYF. The DNA of the CDR3 is TGCGCCAGCAGCTTTTCGGGGGGGGCTCAAGAGACCCAGTACTTC.

This clone was seen only once. V and J are TRBV6-1 and TRBJ1-1; D is ambiguous. V shed 7 bases and J shed 5 bases, with 11 bases lying between them. In germline, CDR1 is MNHNS, CDR2 SASEGT. The CDR3 length is 12 residues. This CDR3 reads CASNEVGTEAFF. CDR3 nucleotides: TGTGCCAGCAATGAGGTGGGGACTGAAGCTTTCTTT.

Here the CDR3 DNA reads TGTGCCAGTAAAAAGGGACCGGCGAACACCGGGGAGCTGTTTTTT. This translates into CASKKGPANTGELFF. This chain connects TRBV27 to TRBJ2-2, with D perhaps given as TRBD1 or TRBD2 (5 bases each). CDR3 length: 15 amino acids. The V end lost 9 bases, the J end lost 0 bases, and 14 bases lay between the germline ends. Germline V gene data show CDR1 as MNHEY and CDR2 as SMNVEV (reference sequence).